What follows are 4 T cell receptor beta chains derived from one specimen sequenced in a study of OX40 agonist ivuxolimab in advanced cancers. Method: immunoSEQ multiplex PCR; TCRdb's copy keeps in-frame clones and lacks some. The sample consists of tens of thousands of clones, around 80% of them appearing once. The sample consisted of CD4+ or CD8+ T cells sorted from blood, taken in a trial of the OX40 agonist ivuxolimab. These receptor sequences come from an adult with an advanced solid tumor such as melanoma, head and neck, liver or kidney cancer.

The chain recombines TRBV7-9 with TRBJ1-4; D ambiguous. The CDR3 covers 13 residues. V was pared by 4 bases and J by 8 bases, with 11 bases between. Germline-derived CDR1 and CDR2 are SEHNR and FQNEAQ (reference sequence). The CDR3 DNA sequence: TGTGCCAGCAGCTCGAGCGTAGGGGAAAAACTGTTTTTT. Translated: CASSSSVGEKLFF.

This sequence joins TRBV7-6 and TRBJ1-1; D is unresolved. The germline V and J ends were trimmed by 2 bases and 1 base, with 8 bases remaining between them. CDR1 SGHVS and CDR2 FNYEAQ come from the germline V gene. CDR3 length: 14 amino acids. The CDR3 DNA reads TGTGCCAGCAGCTTAATAACAGAGAACACTGAAGCTTTCTTT. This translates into CASSLITENTEAFF.

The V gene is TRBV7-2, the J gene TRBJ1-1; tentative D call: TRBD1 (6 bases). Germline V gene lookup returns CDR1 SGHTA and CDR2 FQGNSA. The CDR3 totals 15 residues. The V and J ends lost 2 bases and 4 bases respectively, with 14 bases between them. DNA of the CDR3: TGTGCCAGCAGCTTAATGATGGGGGCGATCACTGAAGCTTTCTTT. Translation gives CASSLMMGAITEAFF.

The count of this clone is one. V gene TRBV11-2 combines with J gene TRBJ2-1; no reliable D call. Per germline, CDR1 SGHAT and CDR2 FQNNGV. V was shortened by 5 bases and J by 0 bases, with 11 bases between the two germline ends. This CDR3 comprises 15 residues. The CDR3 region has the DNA TGTGCCAGCAGCCCGAGAGTTAGCTCCTACAATGAGCAGTTCTTC. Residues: CASSPRVSSYNEQFF.